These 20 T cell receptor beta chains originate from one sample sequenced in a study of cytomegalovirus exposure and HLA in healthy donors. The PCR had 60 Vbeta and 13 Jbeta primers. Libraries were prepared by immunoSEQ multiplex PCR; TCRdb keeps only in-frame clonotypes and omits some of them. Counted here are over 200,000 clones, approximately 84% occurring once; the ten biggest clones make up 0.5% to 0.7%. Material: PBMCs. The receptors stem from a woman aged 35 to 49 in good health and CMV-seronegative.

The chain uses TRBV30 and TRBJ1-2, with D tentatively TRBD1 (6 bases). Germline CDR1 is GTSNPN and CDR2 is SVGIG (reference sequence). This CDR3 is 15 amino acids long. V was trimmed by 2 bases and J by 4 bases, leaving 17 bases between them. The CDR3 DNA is TGTGCCTGGAGTCCCCTTCAGTACAGGGTCTATGGCTACACCTTC. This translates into CAWSPLQYRVYGYTF. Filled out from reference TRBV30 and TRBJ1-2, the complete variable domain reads SQTIHQWPATLVQPVGSPLSLECTVEGTSNPNLYWYRQAAGRGLQLLFYSVGIGQISSEVPQNLSASRPQDRQFILSSKKLLLSDSGFYLCAWSPLQYRVYGYTFGSGTRLTVV.

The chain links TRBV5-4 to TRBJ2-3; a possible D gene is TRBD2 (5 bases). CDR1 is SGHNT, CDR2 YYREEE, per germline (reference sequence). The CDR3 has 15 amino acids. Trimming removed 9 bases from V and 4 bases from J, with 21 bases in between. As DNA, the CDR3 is TGTGCCACTGGCTTTTTTTCTAGCTTGCCAGATACGCAGTATTTT. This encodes CATGFFSSLPDTQYF.

CDR3 DNA sequence: TGTGCCAGCAGTGCCGGGCCCCACGGGGGGGAGCAGTTCTTC. It codes for CASSAGPHGGEQFF. The rearrangement uses TRBV6-1 and TRBJ2-1, with 7 bases aligning to TRBD2. The CDR3 is 14 residues long. Germline CDR1 is MNHNS and CDR2 is SASEGT. V was clipped by 4 bases and J by 10 bases; unmatched bases: 10.

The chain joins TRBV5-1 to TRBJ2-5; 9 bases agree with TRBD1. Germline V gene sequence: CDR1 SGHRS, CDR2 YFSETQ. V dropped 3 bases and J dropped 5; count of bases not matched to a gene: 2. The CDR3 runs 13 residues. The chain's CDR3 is CASSSTGGETQYF. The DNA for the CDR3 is TGCGCCAGCAGCTCGACAGGGGGGGAGACCCAGTACTTC.

CDR3 residues: CASSRQSSYEQYF. CDR3 bases: TGTGCCAGCAGCCGACAAAGCTCCTACGAGCAGTACTTC. This chain connects TRBV6-5 to TRBJ2-5; no clear D. The J call is uncertain, as TRBJ2-7 better fits the DNA end. CDR3 length: 13 amino acids. Germline V lookup: CDR1 MNHEY, CDR2 SVGAGI.

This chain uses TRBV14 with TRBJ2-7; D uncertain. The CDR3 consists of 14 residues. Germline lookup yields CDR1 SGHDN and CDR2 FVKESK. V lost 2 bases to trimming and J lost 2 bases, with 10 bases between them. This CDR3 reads CASSQPGLTYEQYF. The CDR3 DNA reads TGTGCCAGCAGCCAACCGGGTCTAACCTACGAGCAGTACTTC.

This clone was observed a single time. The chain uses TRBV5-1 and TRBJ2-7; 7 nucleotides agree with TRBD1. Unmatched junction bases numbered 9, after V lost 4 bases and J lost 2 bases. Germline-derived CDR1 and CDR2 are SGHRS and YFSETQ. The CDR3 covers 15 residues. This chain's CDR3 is CASSPSQGSPYEQYF. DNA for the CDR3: TGCGCCAGCAGCCCGTCACAGGGGAGCCCCTACGAGCAGTACTTC.

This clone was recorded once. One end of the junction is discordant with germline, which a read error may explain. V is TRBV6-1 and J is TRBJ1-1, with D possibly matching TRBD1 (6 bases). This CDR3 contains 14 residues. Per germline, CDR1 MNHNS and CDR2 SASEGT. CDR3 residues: CAGSVQGRDTEAFF. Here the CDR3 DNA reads TGTGCCGGCAGTGTACAGGGAAGGGACACTGAAGCTTTCTTT.

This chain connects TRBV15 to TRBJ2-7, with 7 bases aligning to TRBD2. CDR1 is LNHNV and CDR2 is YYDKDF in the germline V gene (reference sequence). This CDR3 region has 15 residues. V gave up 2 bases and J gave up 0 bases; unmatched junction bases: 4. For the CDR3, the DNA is TGTGCCACCAGCAGATACGGGGGGAGCTCCTACGAGCAGTACTTC. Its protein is CATSRYGGSSYEQYF.

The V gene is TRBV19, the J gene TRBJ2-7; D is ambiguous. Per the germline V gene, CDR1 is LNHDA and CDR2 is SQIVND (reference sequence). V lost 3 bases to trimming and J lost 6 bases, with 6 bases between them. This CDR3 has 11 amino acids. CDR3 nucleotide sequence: TGTGCCAGTAGTATCCGAGGCGAGCAGTACTTC. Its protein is CASSIRGEQYF.

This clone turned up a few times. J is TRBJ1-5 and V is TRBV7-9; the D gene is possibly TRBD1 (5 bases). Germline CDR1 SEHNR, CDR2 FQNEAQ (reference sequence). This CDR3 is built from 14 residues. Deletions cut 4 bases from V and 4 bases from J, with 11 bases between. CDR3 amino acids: CASSSMDTNQPQHF. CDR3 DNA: TGTGCCAGCAGCTCCATGGACACTAATCAGCCCCAGCATTTT.

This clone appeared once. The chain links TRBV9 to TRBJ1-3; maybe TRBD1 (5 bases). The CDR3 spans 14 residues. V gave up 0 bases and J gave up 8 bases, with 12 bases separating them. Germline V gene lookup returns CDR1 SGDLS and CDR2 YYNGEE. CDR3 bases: TGTGCCAGCAGCGTAGTTGGGGGGATGGACACCATATATTTT. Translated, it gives CASSVVGGMDTIYF.

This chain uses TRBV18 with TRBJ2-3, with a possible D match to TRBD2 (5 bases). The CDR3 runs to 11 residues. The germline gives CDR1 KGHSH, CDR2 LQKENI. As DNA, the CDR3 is TGTGCAAGCAACGCGGGAGATACGCAGTATTTT. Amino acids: CASNAGDTQYF.

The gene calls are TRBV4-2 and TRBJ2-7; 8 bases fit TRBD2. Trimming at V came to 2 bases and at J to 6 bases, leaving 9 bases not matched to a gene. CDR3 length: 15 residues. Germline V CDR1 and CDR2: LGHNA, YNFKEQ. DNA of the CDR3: TGTGCCAGCAGCCAACCCGGGACTAGGGTGGGCGAGCAGTACTTC. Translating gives CASSQPGTRVGEQYF.

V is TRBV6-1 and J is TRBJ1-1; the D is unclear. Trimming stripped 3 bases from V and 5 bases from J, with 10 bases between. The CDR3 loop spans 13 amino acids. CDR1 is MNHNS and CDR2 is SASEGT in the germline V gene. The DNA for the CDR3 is TGTGCCAGCAGTGAGAGGGCGCAGACTGAAGCTTTCTTT. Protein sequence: CASSERAQTEAFF.

Here the CDR3 DNA reads TGTGCCAGTAGTAATGTCGGGGGGACTGGGCAGTACTTC. This translates into CASSNVGGTGQYF. The V call is TRBV19, the J call TRBJ2-7, with 7 positions matching TRBD2. The CDR3 sequence is 13 residues long. The germline V gene encodes CDR1 LNHDA and CDR2 SQIVND (reference sequence). The V gene end was trimmed by 4 bases and the J gene end by 9 bases; junction bases not matched to a gene: 9.

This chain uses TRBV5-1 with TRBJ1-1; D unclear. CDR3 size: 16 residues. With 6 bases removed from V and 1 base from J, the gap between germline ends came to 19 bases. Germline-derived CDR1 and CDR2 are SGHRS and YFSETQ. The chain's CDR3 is CASIPKPEGRNTEAFF. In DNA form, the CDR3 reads TGCGCCAGCATCCCGAAACCAGAGGGAAGGAACACTGAAGCTTTCTTT.

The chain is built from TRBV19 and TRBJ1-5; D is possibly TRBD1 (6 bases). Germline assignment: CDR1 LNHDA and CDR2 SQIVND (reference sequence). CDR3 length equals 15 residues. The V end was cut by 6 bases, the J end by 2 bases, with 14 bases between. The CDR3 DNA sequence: TGTGCCAGTAGCGATACGGGGGGCCGCAATCAGCCCCAGCATTTT. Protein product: CASSDTGGRNQPQHF.

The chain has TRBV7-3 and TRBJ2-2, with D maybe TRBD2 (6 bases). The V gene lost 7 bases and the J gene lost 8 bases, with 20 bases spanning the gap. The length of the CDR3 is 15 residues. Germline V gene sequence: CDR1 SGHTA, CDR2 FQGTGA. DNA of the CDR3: TGTGCCAGCACGAGGGCGGGACGGCCTGGGGGGGAGCTGTTTTTT. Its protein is CASTRAGRPGGELFF.

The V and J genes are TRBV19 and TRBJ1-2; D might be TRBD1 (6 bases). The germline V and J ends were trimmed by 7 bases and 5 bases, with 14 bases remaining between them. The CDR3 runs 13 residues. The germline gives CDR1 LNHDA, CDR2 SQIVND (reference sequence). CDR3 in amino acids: CASNQGLSYGYTF. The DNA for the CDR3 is TGTGCCAGTAACCAGGGGTTGAGTTATGGCTACACCTTC.